These T cell receptor beta chains were read from a single sample in a study of T cell repertoires in cytomegalovirus infection. These receptors lack a known antigen. Via MiXCR, TCRdb re-called the reads, giving one row per CDR3 protein. The sample shows approximately 470,000 distinct CDR3 sequences, approximately 42% of them seen only once. The sample was cultured PBMCs, taken from culture after CMV antigen stimulation. These receptors were taken from a human donor in good health (CMV status not recorded). Some clones in this sample may be carry-over from other donors' samples. CDR3s include the opening cysteine and the closing phenylalanine or tryptophan. D genes are given only for firm matches. A clone size is listed for some rows: how often the clone was seen (once, few, many), or a class if it is expanded.

TRBV7-8	TRBJ2-3	few	-	TGTGCCAGCAGCGCCCACCGGGGGGCCGTCACAGATACGCAGTATTTT	CASSAHRGAVTDTQYF
TRBV12-3/TRBV12-4	TRBJ2-2	once	TRBD2	TGTGCCAGCAGTTTAAGCGGGGGGCTCACCGGGGAGCTGTTGTTT	CASSLSGGLTGELLF
TRBV2	TRBJ1-2	few	-	TGTGCCAGCAGTCCAGGGAGTCACTATGGCTACACCTTC	CASSPGSHYGYTF
TRBV10-3	TRBJ1-4	few	TRBD1	TGTGCCATCAGTGACGGCAGGGGACAGGAAAAACTGTTTTTT	CAISDGRGQEKLFF
TRBV2	TRBJ2-7	-	TRBD2	TGTGCCAGCACCGGGAGGGACCCTTCCGAGCAGTACTTC	CASTGRDPSEQYF
TRBV7-2	TRBJ2-5	-	TRBD2	TGTGCCAGCAGCTCTAGCCCGTGGGGGGGTCGGGAGACCCAGTACTTC	CASSSSPWGGRETQYF
TRBV6-5	TRBJ2-6	-	-	TGTGCCAGCAGTTACTCGGGAGGCTCCGCCAACGTCCTGACTTTC	CASSYSGGSANVLTF
TRBV7-8	TRBJ2-7	few	TRBD1	TGTGCCAGCAGCACCCGACAGGGGGCCCACGAGCAGTACTTC	CASSTRQGAHEQYF
TRBV6-2/TRBV6-3	TRBJ1-2	-	-	TGTGCCAGCAGTTACACGGAGGGTCACGATGGCTACACCTTC	CASSYTEGHDGYTF
TRBV6-1	TRBJ1-1	-	TRBD1	TGTGCCAGCAGCCCCCGGGGCAGGGGGGTCACTGAAGCTTTCTTT	CASSPRGRGVTEAFF
TRBV7-2	TRBJ2-1	-	-	TGTGCCAGCAGCCTAACAGGCGCTAACTACAATGAGCAGTTCTTC	CASSLTGANYNEQFF
TRBV5-4	TRBJ2-5	-	-	TGTGCCAGCAGCCGCACGAGGGGAACAGAGACCCAGTACTTC	CASSRTRGTETQYF
TRBV11-3	TRBJ2-1	-	TRBD2	TGTGCCAGCAGCGGGAGACTAGCGGGAGAGGGCGATGAGCAGTTCTTC	CASSGRLAGEGDEQFF
TRBV7-9	TRBJ1-6	-	-	TGTGCCAGCAGCTTAGGACCAGATAGTTCACCCCTCCACTTT	CASSLGPDSSPLHF
TRBV7-6	TRBJ2-5	-	-	TGTGCCAGCGGGACCATGGATGAGACCCAGTACTTC	CASGTMDETQYF
TRBV12-3/TRBV12-4	TRBJ1-1	few	-	TGTGCCAGCACCAAAGGGGCCACTGAAGCTTTCTTT	CASTKGATEAFF
TRBV7-2	TRBJ1-2	many	-	TGTGCCAGCAGCTTAGCAGCCTCCTATGGCTACACCTTC	CASSLAASYGYTF
TRBV20-1	TRBJ2-3	-	-	TGCAGTGCTAGGAACAGCCTGGGTGGCACAGATACGCAGTATTTT	CSARNSLGGTDTQYF
TRBV20-1	TRBJ1-5	-	-	TGCAGTGCTAGAGGTTCAGTTAGCAATCAGCCCCAGCATTTT	CSARGSVSNQPQHF
TRBV24-1	TRBJ2-1	-	TRBD2	TGTGCCAAACCAGTGGGACTATATAGTGAGCAGTTCTTC	CAKPVGLYSEQFF
TRBV7-2	TRBJ2-3	-	-	TGTGCCAGCAGCTCGGAGCGGGCCTCAAGTACGCAGTATTTT	CASSSERASSTQYF
TRBV6-6	TRBJ1-5	few	-	TGTGCCAGCAGGGGGGGGCAGCCCCAGCATTTT	CASRGGQPQHF
TRBV20-1	TRBJ1-5	-	-	TGCAGTGCTAGACCCCACAATCAGCCCCAGCATTTT	CSARPHNQPQHF
TRBV25-1	TRBJ2-3	-	TRBD2	TGTGCCAGCAGTGAATCCACACGGACTAGCGGGAGTGGTACAGATACGCAGTATTTT	CASSESTRTSGSGTDTQYF
TRBV7-4	TRBJ2-1	-	-	TGTGCCAGCAGCCCGAGGGGTCGTTTTCGAGCCGAGCAGTTCTTC	CASSPRGRFRAEQFF
TRBV6-2/TRBV6-3	TRBJ2-7	few	-	TGTGCCAGCAGTTACTCGTCCCCCGGACCTGGTAACCCCTACGAGCAGTACTTC	CASSYSSPGPGNPYEQYF
TRBV6-1	TRBJ2-7	-	TRBD2	TGTGCCAGCACTGTAGCGGGGGGATACGAGCAGTACTTC	CASTVAGGYEQYF
TRBV20-1	TRBJ2-3	-	TRBD1	TGCAGTGCTAGAGACGGACAGGGGGCGATAACAGATACGCAGTATTTT	CSARDGQGAITDTQYF
TRBV12-3/TRBV12-4	TRBJ2-1	few	-	TGTGCCAGCAGTTACGTCTCCTACAATGAGCAGTTCTTC	CASSYVSYNEQFF
TRBV7-2	TRBJ2-7	few	TRBD2	TGTGCCAGCAGCTCGACTAGCGGAGTCTACGAGCAGTACTTC	CASSSTSGVYEQYF
TRBV7-2	TRBJ1-5	-	-	TGTGCCAGCAGCCGAACGTCCGTCCCCCAGCATTTT	CASSRTSVPQHF
TRBV5-6	TRBJ1-3	few	-	TGTGCCAGCAGCTTGCAACGACAGGGAAACACCATATATTTT	CASSLQRQGNTIYF
TRBV12-5	TRBJ2-2	-	-	TGTGCTAGTGGTTCATCCGGGGATATCGGGGAGCTGTTTTTT	CASGSSGDIGELFF
TRBV7-2	TRBJ2-3	few	-	TGTGCCAGCAGCTTAGGGCCCCGAGCCACGCAGTATTTT	CASSLGPRATQYF
TRBV6-6	TRBJ2-3	once	TRBD2	TGTGCCAGCCCCCGGGACTACACAGATACGCAGTATTTT	CASPRDYTDTQYF
TRBV7-9	TRBJ1-1	once	-	TGTGCCAGCAGCTCCCTATTCCAGGTACAAGCTTTCTTT	CASSSLFQVQAFF
TRBV6-6	TRBJ2-5	few	TRBD2	TGTGCCAGCGCTTTTGGGGGAGCGGGAGGAGAGACCCAGTACTTC	CASAFGGAGGETQYF
TRBV29-1	TRBJ2-7	-	-	TGCAGCGCTAACAGGGCCTACGAGCAGTACTTC	CSANRAYEQYF
TRBV7-9	TRBJ2-3	-	-	TGTGCCAGTAGGGGTGGGCTCGGCACAGATACGCAGTATTTT	CASRGGLGTDTQYF
TRBV19	TRBJ1-1	few	-	TGTGCCAGTAGTAACCGGGACGGACCAAACACTGAAGCTTTCTTT	CASSNRDGPNTEAFF
TRBV6-1	TRBJ1-5	-	-	TGTGCCAGCAGAACGGGGGGGTCGAGCAATCAGCCCCAGCATTTT	CASRTGGSSNQPQHF
TRBV29-1	TRBJ2-5	few	-	TGCAGCGTCGCAACAACCGGGGGGCCCGGAGAGACCCAGTACTTC	CSVATTGGPGETQYF
TRBV12-3/TRBV12-4	TRBJ2-3	-	-	TGTGCCAGCAGTCCCCGGTCTAGCGGCACAGATACGCAGTATTTT	CASSPRSSGTDTQYF
TRBV7-2	TRBJ2-1	-	-	TGTGCCAGCAGCCCCGCCCCTCTAGTGCAGTTCTTC	CASSPAPLVQFF
TRBV7-9	TRBJ1-5	-	-	TGTGCCAGCGGGGGGGTTGGGGGCAATCAGCCCCAGCATTTT	CASGGVGGNQPQHF
TRBV7-6	TRBJ2-1	-	-	TGTGCCAGCAGCCCCCGACTAGATTCCGATGAGCAGTTCTTC	CASSPRLDSDEQFF
TRBV7-9	TRBJ2-3	-	-	TGTGCCAGCAGCCCTTCTCCGGGACTCCGAATCACAGATACGCAGTATTTT	CASSPSPGLRITDTQYF
TRBV7-6	TRBJ1-6	-	-	TGTGCCAACTTACGCGAGTTCCATTCACCCCTCCACTTT	CANLREFHSPLHF